This is a list of T cell receptor beta chains from one sample in a study of T cells in Graves' hyperthyroidism and ophthalmopathy. TCRdb ran MiXCR on the multiplex PCR reads and lists one entry per CDR3 protein. In the table there are roughly 300,000 distinct CDR3 sequences, 20% to 25% of which are singletons. Material for sequencing was blood. These receptors were obtained from a woman aged 50 to 65 with Graves' hyperthyroidism. CDR3s include the opening cysteine and the closing phenylalanine or tryptophan. Each record gives: clone size, D gene, V gene, J gene, CDR3 protein, CDR3 DNA. A D gene is named only where the DNA matches it firmly. The size of a clone is reported for some rows only, either as once, few or many, or as a class for expanded clones.

NA	NA	TRBV29-1	TRBJ2-3	CSVESVASDTQYF	TGCAGCGTTGAGTCGGTAGCTTCGGATACGCAGTATTTT
NA	TRBD2	TRBV20-1	TRBJ2-1	CSATAGLGTRNEQFF	TGCAGTGCTACAGCGGGACTAGGGACACGGAATGAGCAGTTCTTC
NA	NA	TRBV6-2/TRBV6-3	TRBJ2-3	CASSPGGISDTQYF	TGTGCCAGCAGTCCCGGCGGGATTTCAGATACGCAGTATTTT
few	TRBD2	TRBV19	TRBJ2-5	CASSHPRAGQETQYF	TGTGCCAGTAGTCACCCGAGAGCGGGGCAAGAGACCCAGTACTTC
few	NA	TRBV5-1	TRBJ2-2	CASSLSRGANTGELFF	TGCGCCAGCAGCTTGTCGAGGGGAGCGAACACCGGGGAGCTGTTTTTT
NA	NA	TRBV20-1	TRBJ1-1	CSAERTANTEAFF	TGCAGTGCGGAGAGGACAGCGAACACTGAAGCTTTCTTT
many	TRBD1	TRBV3-1	TRBJ2-7	CASSLSWTGRIYEQYF	TGTGCCAGCAGCCTATCCTGGACAGGGAGGATCTACGAGCAGTACTTC
many	TRBD1	TRBV12-3/TRBV12-4	TRBJ2-1	CASSLGQGGHNEQFF	TGTGCCAGCAGTTTGGGACAGGGGGGGCACAATGAGCAGTTCTTC
NA	NA	TRBV20-1	TRBJ2-3	CSARGGYGTDTQYF	TGCAGTGCTAGAGGCGGGTACGGCACAGATACGCAGTATTTT
many	TRBD1	TRBV20-1	TRBJ1-6	CSAYTGVGYNSPLHF	TGCAGTGCTTACACAGGGGTCGGCTATAATTCACCCCTCCACTTT
many	NA	TRBV2	TRBJ1-1	CASSRRGFTLGNTEAFF	TGTGCCAGCAGTCGGAGGGGTTTTACTTTGGGGAACACTGAAGCTTTCTTT
many	TRBD1	TRBV20-1	TRBJ2-7	CSAGPRRGSYEQYF	TGCAGTGCTGGACCTCGCAGGGGGTCCTACGAGCAGTACTTC
NA	NA	TRBV6-5	TRBJ1-1	CASSLQGLSEAFF	TGTGCCAGCAGTTTACAGGGTTTGTCTGAAGCTTTCTTT
few	NA	TRBV6-5	TRBJ1-4	CASSLTGRGEKLFF	TGTGCCAGCAGTTTAACAGGACGGGGTGAAAAACTGTTTTTT
many	TRBD1	TRBV29-1	TRBJ1-1	CSVRTGRREAFF	TGCAGCGTACGGACAGGGCGGAGAGAAGCTTTCTTT
many	TRBD2	TRBV7-9	TRBJ2-7	CASSFSTSRDEQYF	TGTGCCAGCAGCTTTTCGACTAGCAGGGACGAGCAGTACTTC
many	NA	TRBV20-1	TRBJ2-1	CSARLRLVDEQFF	TGCAGTGCTAGATTAAGGTTGGTCGATGAGCAGTTCTTC
many	NA	TRBV12-3/TRBV12-4	TRBJ1-2	CASTLRGIHGYTF	TGTGCCAGCACCCTCAGGGGTATCCACGGCTACACCTTC
many	NA	TRBV12-3/TRBV12-4	TRBJ1-4	CASSPRGAEKLFF	TGTGCCAGCAGTCCACGAGGGGCTGAAAAACTGTTTTTT
NA	NA	TRBV10-3	TRBJ1-5	CAISESQDNNQPQHF	TGTGCCATCAGTGAGTCCCAGGACAATAATCAGCCCCAGCATTTT
NA	NA	TRBV28	TRBJ2-3	CASSPGTADTQYF	TGTGCCAGCAGTCCAGGGACCGCCGATACGCAGTATTTT
many	NA	TRBV18	TRBJ2-7	CASSPPRSPYEQYF	TGTGCCAGCTCACCACCGCGAAGTCCCTACGAGCAGTACTTC
many	NA	TRBV12-3/TRBV12-4	TRBJ1-1	CASSPTGGFAEAFF	TGTGCCAGCAGTCCCACTGGGGGATTTGCTGAAGCTTTCTTT
few	TRBD1	TRBV28	TRBJ2-5	CASTRGGTGTKTQYF	TGTGCCAGCACCCGGGGTGGGACAGGGACTAAGACCCAGTACTTC
NA	TRBD1	TRBV29-1	TRBJ2-6	CSVTGGSGANVLTF	TGCAGCGTTACAGGGGGCTCTGGGGCCAACGTCCTGACTTTC
NA	TRBD1	TRBV28	TRBJ2-7	CASSLDRVEQYF	TGTGCCAGCAGTCTCGACAGGGTGGAACAGTACTTC
many	NA	TRBV2	TRBJ1-5	CASSEWGNQPQHF	TGTGCCAGCAGTGAATGGGGGAATCAGCCCCAGCATTTT
many	NA	TRBV6-1	TRBJ2-6	CASSPVGAGANVLTF	TGTGCCAGCAGCCCAGTTGGAGCTGGGGCCAACGTCCTGACTTTC
many	TRBD1	TRBV9	TRBJ1-1	CASGTGDTPNTEAFF	TGTGCCAGTGGGACAGGGGATACGCCGAACACTGAAGCTTTCTTT
many	NA	TRBV20-1	TRBJ1-6	CSAREGARSPLHF	TGCAGTGCTAGAGAGGGGGCACGTTCACCCCTCCACTTT
many	NA	TRBV28	TRBJ1-6	CASSLWGPLHF	TGTGCCAGCAGTCTTTGGGGGCCCCTCCACTTT
many	NA	TRBV3-1	TRBJ2-7	CASSQDWSGYEQYF	TGTGCCAGCAGCCAAGATTGGTCGGGGTACGAGCAGTACTTC
many	TRBD2	TRBV7-8	TRBJ2-3	CASSGPSGSTDTQYF	TGTGCCAGCAGCGGACCTAGCGGAAGCACAGATACGCAGTATTTT
many	TRBD2	TRBV6-2/TRBV6-3	TRBJ2-2	CATSPRLAGNTGELFF	TGTGCCACCTCACCCCGACTAGCGGGAAACACCGGGGAGCTGTTTTTT
few	TRBD2	TRBV9	TRBJ2-2	CASSVAELAGTTGELFF	TGTGCCAGCAGCGTAGCTGAACTAGCGGGTACCACCGGGGAGCTGTTTTTT
once	TRBD1	TRBV9	TRBJ2-5	CASSVAQGAQETQYF	TGTGCCAGCAGCGTAGCACAGGGGGCCCAAGAGACCCAGTACTTC
few	TRBD1	TRBV5-1	TRBJ1-1	CASAGGYEAFF	TGCGCCAGCGCAGGGGGGTACGAAGCTTTCTTT
few	NA	TRBV5-1	TRBJ1-4	CASSLIPGTNEKLFF	TGCGCCAGCAGCTTGATACCAGGGACTAATGAAAAACTGTTTTTT
many	TRBD2	TRBV27	TRBJ2-7	CASSLIAGGNYEQYF	TGTGCCAGCAGTTTGATAGCGGGAGGAAACTACGAGCAGTACTTC
NA	NA	TRBV5-1	TRBJ2-7	CASSLAQGFSSAYEQYF	TGCGCCAGCAGCTTGGCTCAGGGCTTTAGCTCAGCCTACGAGCAGTACTTC
NA	TRBD1	TRBV6-1	TRBJ2-3	CASSRQGAFTDTQYF	TGTGCCAGCAGTCGACAGGGGGCTTTCACAGATACGCAGTATTTT
NA	NA	TRBV7-9	TRBJ1-6	CASTRDNSPLHF	TGTGCCAGCACCCGGGATAATTCACCCCTCCACTTT